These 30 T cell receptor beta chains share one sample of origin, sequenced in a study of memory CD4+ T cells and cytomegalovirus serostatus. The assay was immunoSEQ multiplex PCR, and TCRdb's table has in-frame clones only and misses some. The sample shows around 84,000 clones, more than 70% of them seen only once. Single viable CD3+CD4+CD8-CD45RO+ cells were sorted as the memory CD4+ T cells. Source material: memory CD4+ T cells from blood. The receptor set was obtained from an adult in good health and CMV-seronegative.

For the CDR3, the DNA is TGCGCCAGCAGCCCCCCTCTGGGGGGAAACTATGGCTACACCTTC. It yields the protein CASSPPLGGNYGYTF. The chain combines TRBV4-3 with TRBJ1-2; a possible D gene is TRBD1 (5 bases). CDR3 length: 15 residues. Trimming stripped 4 bases from V and 2 bases from J, with 14 bases between. The germline V gene encodes CDR1 LGHNA and CDR2 YSLEER.

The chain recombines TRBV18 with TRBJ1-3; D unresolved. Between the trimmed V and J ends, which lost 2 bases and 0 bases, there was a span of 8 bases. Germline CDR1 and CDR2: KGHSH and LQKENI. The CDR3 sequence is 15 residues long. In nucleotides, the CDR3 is TGTGCCAGCTCACCAATCCAGATCTCTGGAAACACCATATATTTT. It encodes CASSPIQISGNTIYF.

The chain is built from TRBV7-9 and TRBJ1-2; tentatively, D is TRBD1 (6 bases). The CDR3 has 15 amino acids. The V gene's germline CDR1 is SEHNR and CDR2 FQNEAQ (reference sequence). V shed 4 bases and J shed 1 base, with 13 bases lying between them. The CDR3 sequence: CASSSVNRDNYGYTF. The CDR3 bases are TGTGCCAGCAGCTCAGTAAACAGGGATAACTATGGCTACACCTTC.

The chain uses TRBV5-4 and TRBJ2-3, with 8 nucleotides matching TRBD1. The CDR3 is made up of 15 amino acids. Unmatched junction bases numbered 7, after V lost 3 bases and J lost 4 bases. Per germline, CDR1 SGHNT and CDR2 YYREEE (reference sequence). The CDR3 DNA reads TGTGCCAGCAGCTACCGGGACAGGTTACCAGATACGCAGTATTTT. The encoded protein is CASSYRDRLPDTQYF.

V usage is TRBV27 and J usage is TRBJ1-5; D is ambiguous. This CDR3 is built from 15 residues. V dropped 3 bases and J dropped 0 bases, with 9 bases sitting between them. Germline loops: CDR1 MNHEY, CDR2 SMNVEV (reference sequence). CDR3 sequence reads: CASSFSRPSNQPQHF. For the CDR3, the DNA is TGTGCCAGCAGTTTCTCACGGCCTAGCAATCAGCCCCAGCATTTT.

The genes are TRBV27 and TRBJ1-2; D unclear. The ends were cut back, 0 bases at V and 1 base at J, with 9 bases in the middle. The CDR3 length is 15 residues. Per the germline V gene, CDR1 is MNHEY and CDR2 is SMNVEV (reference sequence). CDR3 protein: CASSLSMASNYGYTF. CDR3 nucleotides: TGTGCCAGCAGTTTATCGATGGCCAGTAACTATGGCTACACCTTC.

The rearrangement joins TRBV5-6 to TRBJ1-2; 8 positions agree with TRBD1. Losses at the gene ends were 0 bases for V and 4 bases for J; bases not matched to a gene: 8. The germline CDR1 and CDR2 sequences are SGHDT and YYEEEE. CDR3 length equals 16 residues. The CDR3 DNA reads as TGTGCCAGCAGCTTGGACCCAGGGGGCGCGGGCTATGGCTACACCTTC. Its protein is CASSLDPGGAGYGYTF.

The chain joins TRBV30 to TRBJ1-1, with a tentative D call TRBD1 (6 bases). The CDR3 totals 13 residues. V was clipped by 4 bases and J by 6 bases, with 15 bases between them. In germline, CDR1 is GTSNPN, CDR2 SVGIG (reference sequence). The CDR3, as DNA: TGTGCCTGGAATGGGGGGGCTTTCGCTGAAGCTTTCTTT. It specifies CAWNGGAFAEAFF.

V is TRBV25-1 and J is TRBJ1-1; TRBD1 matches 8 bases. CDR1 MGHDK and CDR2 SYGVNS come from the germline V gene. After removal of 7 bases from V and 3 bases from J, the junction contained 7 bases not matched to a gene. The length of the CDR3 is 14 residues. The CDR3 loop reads CASTRTGRDTEAFF. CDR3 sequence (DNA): TGTGCCAGCACCCGGACAGGGAGGGACACTGAAGCTTTCTTT.

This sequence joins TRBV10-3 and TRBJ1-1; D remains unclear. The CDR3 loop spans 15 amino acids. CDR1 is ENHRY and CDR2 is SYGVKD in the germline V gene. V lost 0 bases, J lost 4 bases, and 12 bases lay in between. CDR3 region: CAISESLSGPTEAFF. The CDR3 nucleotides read TGTGCCATCAGTGAGTCCCTTTCCGGGCCCACTGAAGCTTTCTTT.

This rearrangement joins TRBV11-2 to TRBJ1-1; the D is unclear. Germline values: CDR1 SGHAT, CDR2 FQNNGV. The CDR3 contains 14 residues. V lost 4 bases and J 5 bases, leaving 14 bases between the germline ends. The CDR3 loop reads CASSSSRVITEAFF. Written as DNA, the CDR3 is TGTGCCAGCAGCTCCTCGAGGGTAATTACTGAAGCTTTCTTT.

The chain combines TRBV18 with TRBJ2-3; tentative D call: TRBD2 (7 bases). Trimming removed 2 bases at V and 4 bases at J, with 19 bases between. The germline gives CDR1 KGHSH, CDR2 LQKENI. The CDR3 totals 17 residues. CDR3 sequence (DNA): TGTGCCAGCTCACCAGAGGCGGGGGCGCACGCTCCAGATACGCAGTATTTT. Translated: CASSPEAGAHAPDTQYF.

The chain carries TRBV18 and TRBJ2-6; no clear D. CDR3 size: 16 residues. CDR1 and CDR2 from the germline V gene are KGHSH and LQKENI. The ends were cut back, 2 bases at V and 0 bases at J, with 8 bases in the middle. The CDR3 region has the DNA TGTGCCAGCTCACCAGGGAACAACTCTGGGGCCAACGTCCTGACTTTC. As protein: CASSPGNNSGANVLTF. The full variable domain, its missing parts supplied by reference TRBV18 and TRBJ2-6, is NAGVMQNPRHLVRRRGQEARLRCSPMKGHSHVYWYRQLPEEGLKFMVYLQKENIIDESGMPKERFSAEFPKEGPSILRIQQVVRGDSAAYFCASSPGNNSGANVLTFGAGSRLTVL.

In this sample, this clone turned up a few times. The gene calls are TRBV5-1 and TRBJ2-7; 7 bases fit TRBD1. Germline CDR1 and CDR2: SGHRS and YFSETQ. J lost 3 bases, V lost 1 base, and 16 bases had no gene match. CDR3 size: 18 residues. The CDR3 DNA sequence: TGCGCCAGCAGCTTGATTGCGTTCGTGAGGGACAGATTCTACGAGCAGTACTTC. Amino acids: CASSLIAFVRDRFYEQYF.

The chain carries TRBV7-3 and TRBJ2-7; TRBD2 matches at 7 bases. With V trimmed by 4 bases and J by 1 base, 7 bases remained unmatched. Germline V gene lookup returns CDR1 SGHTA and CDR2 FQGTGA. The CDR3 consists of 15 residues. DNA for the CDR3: TGTGCCAGCAGCTCCACGGCTAGCGGATCCTACGAGCAGTACTTC. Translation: CASSSTASGSYEQYF.

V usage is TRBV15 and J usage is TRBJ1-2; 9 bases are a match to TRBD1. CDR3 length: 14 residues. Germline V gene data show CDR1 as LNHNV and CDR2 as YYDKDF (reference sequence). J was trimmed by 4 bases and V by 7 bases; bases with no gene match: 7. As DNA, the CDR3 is TGTGCCACCAAGAGGGACAGGGAGGGCTATGGCTACACCTTC. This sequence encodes CATKRDREGYGYTF. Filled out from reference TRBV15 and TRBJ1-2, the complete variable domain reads DAMVIQNPRYQVTQFGKPVTLSCSQTLNHNVMYWYQQKSSQAPKLLFHYYDKDFNNEADTPDNFQSRRPNTSFCFLDIRSPGLGDTAMYLCATKRDREGYGYTFGSGTRLTVV.

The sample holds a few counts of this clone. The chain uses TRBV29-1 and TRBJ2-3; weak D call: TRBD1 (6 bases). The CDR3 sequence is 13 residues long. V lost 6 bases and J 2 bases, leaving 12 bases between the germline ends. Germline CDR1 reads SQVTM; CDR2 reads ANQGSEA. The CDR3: CSVYGQFTDTQYF. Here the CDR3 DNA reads TGCAGCGTCTATGGACAGTTCACAGATACGCAGTATTTT.

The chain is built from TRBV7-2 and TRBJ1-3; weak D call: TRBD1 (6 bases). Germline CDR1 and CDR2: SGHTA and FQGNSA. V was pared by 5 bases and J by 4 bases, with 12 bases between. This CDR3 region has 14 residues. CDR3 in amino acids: CASSAQGLGNTIYF. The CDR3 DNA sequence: TGTGCCAGCAGCGCCCAGGGGTTGGGAAACACCATATATTTT.

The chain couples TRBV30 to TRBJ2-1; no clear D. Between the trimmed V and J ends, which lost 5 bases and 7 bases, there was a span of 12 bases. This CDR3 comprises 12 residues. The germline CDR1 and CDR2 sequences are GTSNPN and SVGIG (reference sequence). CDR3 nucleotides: TGTGCCTGGGGTAATGTGCGGAATGAGCAGTTCTTC. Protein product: CAWGNVRNEQFF.

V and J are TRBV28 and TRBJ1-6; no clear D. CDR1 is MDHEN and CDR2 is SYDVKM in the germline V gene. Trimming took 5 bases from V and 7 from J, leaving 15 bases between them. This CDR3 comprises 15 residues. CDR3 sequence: CASSTSMGGNSPLHF. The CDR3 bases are TGTGCCAGCAGTACATCCATGGGCGGGAATTCACCCCTCCACTTT.

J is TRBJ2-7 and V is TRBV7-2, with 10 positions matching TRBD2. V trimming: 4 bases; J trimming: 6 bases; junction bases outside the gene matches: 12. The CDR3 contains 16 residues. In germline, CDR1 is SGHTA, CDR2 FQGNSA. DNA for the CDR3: TGTGCCAGCAGCTCCCCTCCAGCGGGGGGGCCCATCGAGCAGTACTTC. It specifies CASSSPPAGGPIEQYF.

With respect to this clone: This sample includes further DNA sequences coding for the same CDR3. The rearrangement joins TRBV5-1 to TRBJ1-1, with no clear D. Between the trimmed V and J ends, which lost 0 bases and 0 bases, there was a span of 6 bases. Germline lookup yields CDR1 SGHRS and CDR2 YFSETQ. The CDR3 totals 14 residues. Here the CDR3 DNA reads TGCGCCAGCAGCTTGGTAGCCTTGAACACTGAAGCTTTCTTT. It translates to CASSLVALNTEAFF.

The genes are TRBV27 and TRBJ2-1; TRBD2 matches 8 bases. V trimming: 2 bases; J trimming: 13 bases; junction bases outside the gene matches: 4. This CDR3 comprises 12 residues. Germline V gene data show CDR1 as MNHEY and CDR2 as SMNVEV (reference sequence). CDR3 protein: CASSLTGGAQFF. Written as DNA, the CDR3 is TGTGCCAGCAGTTTAACCGGGGGGGCTCAGTTCTTC.

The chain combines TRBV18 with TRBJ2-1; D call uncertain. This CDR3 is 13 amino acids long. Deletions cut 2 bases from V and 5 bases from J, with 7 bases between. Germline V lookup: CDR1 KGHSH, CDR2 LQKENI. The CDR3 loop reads CASSPAADNEQFF. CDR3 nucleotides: TGTGCCAGCTCACCAGCGGCAGACAATGAGCAGTTCTTC.

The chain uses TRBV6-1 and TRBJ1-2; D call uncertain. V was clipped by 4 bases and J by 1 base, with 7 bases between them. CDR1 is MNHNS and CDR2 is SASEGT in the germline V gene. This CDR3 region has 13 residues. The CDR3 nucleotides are TGTGCCAGCAGTGCGGGTATTAACTATGGCTACACCTTC. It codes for CASSAGINYGYTF.

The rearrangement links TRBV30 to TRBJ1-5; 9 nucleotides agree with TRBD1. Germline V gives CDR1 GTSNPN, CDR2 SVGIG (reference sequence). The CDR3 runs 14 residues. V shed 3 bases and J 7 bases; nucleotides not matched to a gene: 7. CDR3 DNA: TGTGCCTGGAGCGAGGACAGGGGAGGACAGCCCCAGCATTTT. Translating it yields CAWSEDRGGQPQHF.

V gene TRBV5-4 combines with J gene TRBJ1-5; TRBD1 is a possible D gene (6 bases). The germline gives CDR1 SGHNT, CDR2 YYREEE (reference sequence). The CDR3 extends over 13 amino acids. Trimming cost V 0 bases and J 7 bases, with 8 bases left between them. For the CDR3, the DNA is TGTGCCAGCAGCTTGGAGGGGGAGCAGCCCCAGCATTTT. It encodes CASSLEGEQPQHF.

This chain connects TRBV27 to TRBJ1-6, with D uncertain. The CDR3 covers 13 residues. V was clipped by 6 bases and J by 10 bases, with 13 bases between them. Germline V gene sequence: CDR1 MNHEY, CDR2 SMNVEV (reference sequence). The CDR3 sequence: CASRWTEDSPLHF. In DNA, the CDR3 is TGTGCCAGCAGGTGGACTGAGGACTCACCCCTCCACTTT.

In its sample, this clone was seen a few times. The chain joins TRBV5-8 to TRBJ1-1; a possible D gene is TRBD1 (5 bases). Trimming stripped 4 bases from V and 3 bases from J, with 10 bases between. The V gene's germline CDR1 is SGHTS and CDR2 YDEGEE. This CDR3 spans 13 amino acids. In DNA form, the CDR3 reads TGTGCCAGCAGCCCGACAGAGTACACTGAAGCTTTCTTT. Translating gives CASSPTEYTEAFF.

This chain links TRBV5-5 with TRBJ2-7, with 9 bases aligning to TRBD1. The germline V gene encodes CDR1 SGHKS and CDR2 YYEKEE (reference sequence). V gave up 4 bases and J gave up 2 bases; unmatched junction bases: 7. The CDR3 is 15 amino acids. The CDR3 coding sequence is TGTGCCAGCAGCGCGGACAGGGGTATAACCTACGAGCAGTACTTC. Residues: CASSADRGITYEQYF.